The 20 T cell receptor beta chains below come from one sample, sequenced in a study of response to subunit inactivated influenza vaccine. TCRdb re-analysed the RT-PCR reads in MiXCR, keeping a single row per CDR3 protein. The sample consists of 500,000 or so distinct CDR3 sequences, roughly 9.8% of them appearing once. The sequences come from PBMCs from blood, collected more than 35 days after vaccination. These receptors all stem from a man between 45 and 60 years old who received an inactivated influenza vaccine.

V usage is TRBV28 and J usage is TRBJ2-1; D possibly corresponds to TRBD1 (6 bases). CDR1 MDHEN and CDR2 SYDVKM come from the germline V gene. V was trimmed by 3 bases and J by 2 bases, leaving 8 bases between them. The CDR3 has 14 residues. The CDR3 loop reads CASSFGGPYNEQFF. The CDR3 nucleotides read TGTGCCAGCAGTTTTGGGGGCCCCTACAATGAGCAGTTCTTC.

This clonotype showed up many times. The chain is built from TRBV27 and TRBJ1-5; no clear D gene. Germline assignment: CDR1 MNHEY and CDR2 SMNVEV (reference sequence). The CDR3 is 15 amino acids. The V gene lost 3 bases and the J gene lost 0 bases, with 9 bases spanning the gap. The CDR3 bases are TGTGCCAGCAGTTTGGCAGGCCTTAGCAATCAGCCCCAGCATTTT. Translated, it gives CASSLAGLSNQPQHF.

This clonotype has only a few counts. V usage is TRBV3-1 and J usage is TRBJ2-7, with TRBD1 matching 10 bases. This CDR3 region has 16 residues. Losses at the gene ends were 3 bases for V and 9 bases for J; bases not matched to a gene: 14. From germline, CDR1 is LGHDT and CDR2 YNNKEL (reference sequence). This CDR3 is CASSHHTGTGALLQYF. The CDR3, as DNA: TGTGCCAGCAGCCACCATACCGGGACAGGGGCTCTTCTGCAGTACTTC.

The table lists this clonotype with a few counts. The chain has TRBV20-1 and TRBJ2-1; 10 bases map to TRBD2. Germline CDR1 DFQATT, CDR2 SNEGSKA (reference sequence). The CDR3 runs 15 residues. V shed 0 bases and J 8 bases; nucleotides not matched to a gene: 7. The CDR3 region is CSARELAGAGYEQFF. The CDR3 DNA sequence: TGCAGTGCTAGAGAGCTAGCGGGGGCGGGATATGAGCAGTTCTTC.

This clonotype was picked up many times. The rearrangement joins TRBV4-3 to TRBJ2-4, with D perhaps matching TRBD2 (6 bases). Germline CDR1 and CDR2: LGHNA and YSLEER. The CDR3 runs 16 residues. Between the trimmed V and J ends, which lost 1 base and 6 bases, there was a span of 16 bases. The CDR3 spells CASSQGSGSLGNIQYF. Here the CDR3 DNA reads TGCGCCAGCAGCCAAGGTTCCGGGAGTTTGGGAAACATTCAGTACTTC.

There are a few counts of this clonotype. The chain joins TRBV28 to TRBJ2-3; 9 nucleotides line up with TRBD1. The germline V gene encodes CDR1 MDHEN and CDR2 SYDVKM. The CDR3 sequence is 18 residues long. V shed 4 bases, J shed 3 bases, and the junction held 14 bases outside the gene matches. CDR3 amino acids: CASSSTPARDRGTDTQYF. CDR3 sequence (DNA): TGTGCCAGCAGTTCCACCCCAGCCCGCGACAGGGGGACAGATACGCAGTATTTT.

J is TRBJ1-1 and V is TRBV29-1; D not resolved. Trimming took 7 bases from V and 1 from J, leaving 7 bases between them. Germline V lookup: CDR1 SQVTM, CDR2 ANQGSEA. This CDR3 has 11 residues. The CDR3 bases are TGCAGCGGCTATTGGAACACTGAAGCTTTCTTT. It yields the protein CSGYWNTEAFF.

This clonotype was counted only a few times. The chain links TRBV20-1 to TRBJ2-7; D is perhaps TRBD2 (6 bases). V was shortened by 0 bases and J by 5 bases, with 17 bases between the two germline ends. The germline gives CDR1 DFQATT, CDR2 SNEGSKA (reference sequence). The CDR3 length is 15 residues. CDR3 sequence reads: CSARDSATGGNEQYF. In DNA, the CDR3 is TGCAGTGCTAGAGATTCTGCCACAGGCGGGAACGAGCAGTACTTC.

This chain uses TRBV28 with TRBJ2-3; TRBD2 agrees at 10 bases. Unmatched junction bases numbered 2, after V lost 3 bases and J lost 5 bases. The CDR3 sequence is 14 residues long. In germline, CDR1 is MDHEN, CDR2 SYDVKM. In DNA, the CDR3 is TGTGCCAGCAGTTTCAGCGGGAGGGAAGATACGCAGTATTTT. This sequence encodes CASSFSGREDTQYF.

The chain is built from TRBV9 and TRBJ1-3; TRBD1 is a possible D gene (6 bases). V was trimmed by 5 bases and J by 8 bases, leaving 23 bases between them. Germline CDR1 reads SGDLS; CDR2 reads YYNGEE. The CDR3 is 16 residues long. The CDR3 loop is CASSSPGQAMADTIYF. In DNA form, the CDR3 reads TGTGCCAGCAGTTCTCCGGGACAAGCAATGGCGGACACCATATATTTT.

The gene calls are TRBV29-1 and TRBJ2-1; 7 nucleotides agree with TRBD2. Germline V gives CDR1 SQVTM, CDR2 ANQGSEA. Germline trimming cut 8 bases from V and 0 bases from J; bases unmatched to any gene: 13. The CDR3 is 16 amino acids. The CDR3 loop is CSSLGRVGFSYNEQFF. CDR3 bases: TGCAGCTCATTAGGGAGGGTAGGCTTCTCCTACAATGAGCAGTTCTTC.

This clonotype was counted at least ten times. The chain has TRBV20-1 and TRBJ2-1; 7 nucleotides match TRBD1. V shed 2 bases, J shed 6 bases, and the junction held 7 bases outside the gene matches. Per the germline V gene, CDR1 is DFQATT and CDR2 is SNEGSKA (reference sequence). This CDR3 is built from 14 residues. CDR3 protein: CSARPGQVVNEQFF. DNA of the CDR3: TGCAGTGCTAGACCAGGACAGGTGGTCAATGAGCAGTTCTTC.

The genes are TRBV21-1 and TRBJ2-2; TRBD1, as called in the table, went unchecked against the DNA. TRBV21-1 is shown as a pseudogene. This CDR3 contains 19 residues. CDR3 DNA sequence: TGTGCCAGCAGCAAAGTGGTTGACAGGGGGCGCGGGTGGGTCGGGGAGCTGTTTTTT. Translating it yields CASSKVVDRGRGWVGELFF.

Only one count was recorded for this clonotype. The rearrangement joins TRBV2 to TRBJ2-5, with 8 bases matching TRBD1. Germline V lookup: CDR1 SNHLY, CDR2 FYNNEI. V shed 6 bases, J shed 5 bases, and the junction held 8 bases outside the gene matches. The CDR3 has 14 residues. The CDR3 protein is CASRSGGAEETQYF. CDR3 nucleotides: TGTGCCAGCAGGTCAGGGGGCGCCGAGGAGACCCAGTACTTC.

There are many counts of this clonotype. This chain links TRBV9 with TRBJ2-3, with 9 positions matching TRBD1. This CDR3 is 16 amino acids long. Germline CDR1 and CDR2: SGDLS and YYNGEE. Trimming removed 0 bases from V and 2 bases from J; junction bases left unmatched: 4. CDR3 protein: CASSVGTGVSTDTQYF. CDR3 coding DNA: TGTGCCAGCAGCGTAGGGACAGGGGTTTCCACAGATACGCAGTATTTT. Full variable domain (rest looked up from reference TRBV9 and TRBJ2-3): DSGVTQTPKHLITATGQRVTLRCSPRSGDLSVYWYQQSLDQGLQFLIQYYNGEERAKGNILERFSAQQFPDLHSELNLSSLELGDSALYFCASSVGTGVSTDTQYFGPGTRLTVL.

This clonotype was observed a few times. This chain joins TRBV28 and TRBJ2-1, with D perhaps matching TRBD1 (5 bases). Germline V lookup: CDR1 MDHEN, CDR2 SYDVKM. The CDR3 is made up of 14 amino acids. Trimming left V 5 bases short and J 6 bases short, with 14 bases between. The CDR3 sequence is CASSLPQGSNEQFF. The CDR3 DNA sequence: TGTGCCAGCAGTCTCCCCCAGGGAAGCAATGAGCAGTTCTTC.

The J gene is TRBJ1-1, the V gene TRBV5-1; TRBD1 matches at 12 bases. CDR1 and CDR2 (germline): SGHRS, YFSETQ. Trimming took 4 bases from V and 4 from J; bases not matched to a gene: 14. The CDR3 is made up of 18 amino acids. The CDR3 bases are TGCGCCAGCAGCAACACCGGGACAGGGGGCCGGGTAGGCACTGAAGCTTTCTTT. As protein: CASSNTGTGGRVGTEAFF.

V and J are TRBV5-6 and TRBJ2-3; 10 bases are a match to TRBD2. CDR3 length: 16 residues. CDR1 SGHDT and CDR2 YYEEEE come from the germline V gene. Trimming at V came to 4 bases and at J to 8 bases, leaving 13 bases not matched to a gene. DNA for the CDR3: TGTGCCAGCAGCAGTGATAGCGGGGGGCCCCGCCCTACGCAGTATTTT. Translated: CASSSDSGGPRPTQYF.

The chain joins TRBV4-2 to TRBJ2-7, with 10 bases fitting TRBD2. This CDR3 is built from 15 residues. With 1 base clipped from V and 2 bases from J, the junction kept 2 bases outside the gene matches. The germline V gene has CDR1 LGHNA and CDR2 YNFKEQ. The CDR3 sequence is CASSQGSGGAYEQYF. CDR3 in DNA: TGTGCCAGCAGCCAAGGAAGCGGGGGGGCCTACGAGCAGTACTTC.

V is TRBV28 and J is TRBJ2-3; 10 bases fit TRBD1. V dropped 5 bases and J dropped 5; count of bases not matched to a gene: 7. CDR1 and CDR2 (germline): MDHEN, SYDVKM. The CDR3 extends over 15 amino acids. CDR3: CASSPGQGRGDTQYF. In DNA form, the CDR3 reads TGTGCCAGCAGTCCGGGACAGGGGAGAGGAGATACGCAGTATTTT.